This T cell receptor beta chain was observed in a study of T cells in localized non-small cell lung cancer. Broader study findings: Clonality peaked in uninvolved adjacent lung rather than tumor.

With respect to this clone: The target antigen is unknown.

Germline-derived CDR1 and CDR2 are MNHEY and SVGAGI. V shed 6 bases and J 2 bases; nucleotides not matched to a gene: 5. This CDR3 has 14 amino acids. Assay used: immunoSEQ multiplex PCR; TCRdb lists only in-frame clones, some missing. This sample yields 70,000 to 85,000 clones, of which roughly 80% are seen a single time; 1.3% belongs to the top ten. Sample: peripheral blood, taken before any cancer treatment. The TCR sequence derives from a female donor of 60 years or more with stage I lung adenocarcinoma. The chain carries TRBV6-5 and TRBJ1-1; 8 bases are shared with TRBD1. Here the CDR3 reads CASRDRVRNTEAFF. CDR3 nucleotides: TGTGCCAGCAGGGACAGGGTAAGAAACACTGAAGCTTTCTTT.